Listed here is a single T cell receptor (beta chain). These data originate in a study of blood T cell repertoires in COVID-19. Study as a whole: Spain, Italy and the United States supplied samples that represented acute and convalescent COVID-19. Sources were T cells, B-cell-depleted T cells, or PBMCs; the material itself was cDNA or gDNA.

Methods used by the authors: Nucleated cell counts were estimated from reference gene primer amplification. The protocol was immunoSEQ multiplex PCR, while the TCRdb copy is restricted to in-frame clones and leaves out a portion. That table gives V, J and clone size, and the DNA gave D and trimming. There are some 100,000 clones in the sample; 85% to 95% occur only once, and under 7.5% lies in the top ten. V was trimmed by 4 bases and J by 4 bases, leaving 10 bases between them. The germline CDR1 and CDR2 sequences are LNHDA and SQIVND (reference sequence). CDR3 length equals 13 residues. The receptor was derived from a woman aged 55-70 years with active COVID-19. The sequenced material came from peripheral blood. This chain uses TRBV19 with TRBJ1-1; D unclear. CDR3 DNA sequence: TGTGCCAGTAGTACCACAGCTGGCACTGAAGCTTTCTTT. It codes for CASSTTAGTEAFF.